The T cell receptor beta chain under discussion was sequenced for a study of T cell responses to AZD1222 COVID-19 vaccine. Produced via immunoSEQ multiplex PCR; TCRdb's table is partial and in-frame only. The table includes 200,000 or so clones, 80% to 90% detected once. Study-wide points: Mostly white British, mostly female donors; authors suggested clonal diversity may be underestimated. Within unmutated variant regions lay the reported targets of nearly half of spike-specific TCRs.

As for this clone: Its antigen is as yet unknown.

Germline CDR1 KGHSH, CDR2 LQKENI. This CDR3 has 16 residues. The trim removed 1 base at V and 5 bases at J, leaving 8 bases unmatched. The clonotype was recovered from an adult in good health. The starting material was peripheral blood, obtained on day 0 of MenACWY control vaccination. J is TRBJ2-1 and V is TRBV18; 7 bases line up with TRBD2. CDR3 region: CASSPQPGTTNNEQFF. DNA of the CDR3: TGTGCCAGCTCACCACAGCCCGGGACTACCAACAATGAGCAGTTCTTC. Complete variable domain (other parts from reference TRBV18 and TRBJ2-1): NAGVMQNPRHLVRRRGQEARLRCSPMKGHSHVYWYRQLPEEGLKFMVYLQKENIIDESGMPKERFSAEFPKEGPSILRIQQVVRGDSAAYFCASSPQPGTTNNEQFFGPGTRLTVL.